The 15 T cell receptor beta chains reported below all come from one sample, sequenced in a study of cytomegalovirus exposure and HLA in healthy donors. The PCR used 60 Vbeta and 13 Jbeta primers. Some clones are missing from TCRdb's copy, which holds only in-frame ones; the method was immunoSEQ multiplex PCR. The sample consists of about 98,000 clones, 70% to 80% of them appearing once. The sample comprised PBMCs. These receptors were collected from a man younger than 35 in good health and CMV-seropositive.

The chain recombines TRBV19 with TRBJ1-1; D unclear. Germline V CDR1 and CDR2: LNHDA, SQIVND (reference sequence). The CDR3 runs to 14 residues. V lost 3 bases and J lost 10, with 18 bases in between. The CDR3 loop is CASSIGQLIAGAFF. For the CDR3, the DNA is TGTGCCAGTAGTATTGGCCAGCTGATAGCGGGAGCTTTCTTT.

This sequence joins TRBV11-2 and TRBJ2-7, with D unclear. Per the germline V gene, CDR1 is SGHAT and CDR2 is FQNNGV. Trimming took 1 base from V and 9 from J, leaving 16 bases between them. The CDR3 runs 14 residues. CDR3 sequence: CASSLGTPVSGQYF. Written as DNA, the CDR3 is TGTGCCAGCAGCTTAGGCACGCCAGTAAGTGGGCAGTACTTC. Supplemented by reference TRBV11-2 and TRBJ2-7, the full variable domain reads EAGVAQSPRYKIIEKRQSVAFWCNPISGHATLYWYQQILGQGPKLLIQFQNNGVVDDSQLPKDRFSAERLKGVDSTLKIQPAKLEDSAVYLCASSLGTPVSGQYFGPGTRLTVT.

Only one count was recorded for this clone. The gene calls are TRBV7-2 and TRBJ2-3; TRBD2 matches 14 bases. V shed 3 bases, J shed 2 bases, and the junction held 10 bases outside the gene matches. The CDR3 has 19 amino acids. Germline CDR1 and CDR2: SGHTA and FQGNSA. The DNA for the CDR3 is TGTGCCAGCAGCTTCGGACTAGCGGGGGGCAGACGACTCACAGATACGCAGTATTTT. It encodes CASSFGLAGGRRLTDTQYF.

The chain carries TRBV30 and TRBJ1-5; a weak D match, TRBD1 (5 bases). Germline V gene sequence: CDR1 GTSNPN, CDR2 SVGIG (reference sequence). The length of the CDR3 is 13 residues. Trimming took off 1 base at V and 6 bases at J, with 10 bases between the two ends. DNA of the CDR3: TGTGCCTGGAGTGCGTCTAGGGGTCAGCCCCAGCATTTT. Its translation: CAWSASRGQPQHF.

This clone was counted a few times. The sample holds other DNA sequences that translate to the same CDR3. V is TRBV5-1 and J is TRBJ2-3, with 7 bases lining up with TRBD1. V lost 0 bases to trimming and J lost 0 bases; unmatched junction nucleotides: 1. Germline CDR1 SGHRS, CDR2 YFSETQ. This CDR3 contains 15 residues. The CDR3 is CASSLEGQSTDTQYF. Written as DNA, the CDR3 is TGCGCCAGCAGCTTGGAGGGACAGAGCACAGATACGCAGTATTTT. The full variable domain, completed using reference TRBV5-1 and TRBJ2-3, is KAGVTQTPRYLIKTRGQQVTLSCSPISGHRSVSWYQQTPGQGLQFLFEYFSETQRNKGNFPGRFSGRQFSNSRSEMNVSTLELGDSALYLCASSLEGQSTDTQYFGPGTRLTVL.

This chain connects TRBV10-3 to TRBJ1-2; 9 positions agree with TRBD1. Germline CDR1 reads ENHRY; CDR2 reads SYGVKD. Trimming at V came to 7 bases and at J to 6 bases, leaving 6 bases not matched to a gene. There are 13 residues in the CDR3. In DNA form, the CDR3 reads TGTGCCATCAAAACAGGGGGCGAAGATGGCTACACCTTC. Residues: CAIKTGGEDGYTF.

The chain is built from TRBV19 and TRBJ1-1; 8 nucleotides line up with TRBD1. With V trimmed by 3 bases and J by 1 base, 7 bases remained unmatched. CDR1 and CDR2 from the germline V gene are LNHDA and SQIVND (reference sequence). This CDR3 region has 16 residues. CDR3: CASSIRQGAENTEAFF. Here the CDR3 DNA reads TGTGCCAGTAGTATTCGGCAGGGGGCTGAGAACACTGAAGCTTTCTTT.

About this clone: Other DNA sequences in this specimen translate into the identical CDR3. V usage is TRBV4-1 and J usage is TRBJ2-5, with D possibly TRBD2 on 6 matching bases. Germline CDR1 reads MGHRA; CDR2 reads YSYEKL. Trimming took 3 bases from V and 2 from J, leaving 13 bases between them. CDR3 size: 15 residues. The CDR3 reads CASSQASGPQETQYF. CDR3 sequence (DNA): TGCGCCAGCAGCCAGGCCAGCGGGCCACAAGAGACCCAGTACTTC.

The chain employs TRBV19 and TRBJ1-1, with D unclear. V lost 3 bases, J lost 0 bases, and 11 bases lay in between. Germline V CDR1 and CDR2: LNHDA, SQIVND (reference sequence). This CDR3 spans 15 amino acids. CDR3 sequence: CASSIFEGLNTEAFF. The CDR3 nucleotides are TGTGCCAGTAGTATCTTTGAGGGCCTGAACACTGAAGCTTTCTTT.

V gene TRBV27 combines with J gene TRBJ2-7; TRBD1 matches 10 bases. This CDR3 has 14 amino acids. Unmatched junction bases numbered 9, after V lost 6 bases and J lost 7 bases. Germline V CDR1 and CDR2: MNHEY, SMNVEV (reference sequence). The CDR3 bases are TGTGCCAGCAGAACCGGGACAGGGGTCCGGGAGCAGTACTTC. This codes for CASRTGTGVREQYF.

This clone has just a few counts. V is TRBV4-2 and J is TRBJ2-5, with 7 nucleotides matching TRBD1. V lost 5 bases to trimming and J lost 2 bases; unmatched junction nucleotides: 5. The CDR3 totals 14 residues. Germline V gene sequence: CDR1 LGHNA, CDR2 YNFKEQ. CDR3 region: CASSSGQAQETQYF. In DNA form, the CDR3 reads TGTGCCAGCAGCTCTGGACAGGCACAAGAGACCCAGTACTTC.

The chain has TRBV7-9 and TRBJ2-1; 8 positions match TRBD2. Germline CDR1 is SEHNR and CDR2 is FQNEAQ (reference sequence). The CDR3 sequence is 15 residues long. Unmatched junction bases numbered 3, after V lost 1 base and J lost 4 bases. CDR3 residues: CASSLGSGGYNEQFF. The CDR3 bases are TGTGCCAGCAGCTTAGGATCGGGGGGGTACAATGAGCAGTTCTTC.

This chain links TRBV7-9 with TRBJ1-2, with 7 bases identical to TRBD1. Germline CDR1 reads SEHNR; CDR2 reads FQNEAQ (reference sequence). The ends lost 0 bases at V and 6 bases at J; junction bases unmatched: 7. CDR3 size: 15 residues. The CDR3 is CASSLAIGGGHGYTF. The CDR3, as DNA: TGTGCCAGCAGCTTAGCGATCGGAGGGGGCCATGGCTACACCTTC.

The CDR3 sequence: CASSFASGGVNTQYF. CDR3 nucleotides: TGTGCCAGCAGCTTTGCTAGCGGGGGGGTTAATACGCAGTATTTT. The rearrangement uses TRBV7-2 and TRBJ2-3; 12 bases fit TRBD2. The V segment lost 3 bases and the J segment 7 bases; nucleotides outside the gene matches: 5. Germline values: CDR1 SGHTA, CDR2 FQGNSA. The CDR3 length is 15 residues.

This chain links TRBV29-1 with TRBJ1-1, with TRBD1 as a possible D gene (5 bases). Germline CDR1 and CDR2: SQVTM and ANQGSEA. The CDR3 length is 14 residues. Trimming pared 0 bases from V and 5 bases from J, leaving 13 bases between. CDR3 coding DNA: TGCAGCGTTGAAGATCGGGGGACTAGGACTGAAGCTTTCTTT. Translated, it gives CSVEDRGTRTEAFF.